This T cell receptor beta chain emerged from a study of cytomegalovirus exposure and HLA in healthy donors. Notes on the study in general: The listing of 150 to 200 TCR beta chains classed them as cytomegalovirus-associated. According to a later analysis, TCR clusters from the first cohort tended to co-occur in the 120 or so validation repertoires. High specificity and sensitivity for cytomegalovirus status were reported for the classifier.

As to this clone: Its target is not known.

The germline V gene has CDR1 PRHDT and CDR2 FYEKMQ (reference sequence). The CDR3 is made up of 15 amino acids. Trimming removed 3 bases from V and 4 bases from J; junction bases left unmatched: 8. The repertoire was sequenced with immunoSEQ multiplex PCR; TCRdb's copy has only in-frame clones and lacks some. The sample contains about 360,000 clones, just over 85% of which appear only once. Sequencing was performed on PBMCs. The sequence came from a young woman in good health and CMV-seronegative. The gene calls are TRBV13 and TRBJ2-7; 8 bases match TRBD2. DNA of the CDR3: TGTGCCAGCAGCTTCGGGGGACTAGATTTTTACGAGCAGTACTTC. Translated, it gives CASSFGGLDFYEQYF. The whole variable domain, remainder taken from reference TRBV13 and TRBJ2-7, is AAGVIQSPRHLIKEKRETATLKCYPIPRHDTVYWYQQGPGQDPQFLISFYEKMQSDKGSIPDRFSAQQFSDYHSELNMSSLELGDSALYFCASSFGGLDFYEQYFGPGTRLTVT.